This T cell receptor (beta chain) was identified during a study of shared clonotypes between healthy human individuals. Study-wide points: Specimens sampled were limited to blood, with tissue repertoires likely differing.

Deep-level running was used for the assay. Bulk PBMC genomic DNA spanned ten immunoSEQ deep plates. Data came from immunoSEQ multiplex PCR; TCRdb stores just in-frame clones and leaves some out. The top ten hold about 13% of the sample, which has about 470,000 clones, about 76% seen once. Notes on this clone: Its target is not known.

The study drew all its donors from Caucasian adults living in Nashville, Tennessee. V was cut by 3 bases and J by 7 bases, with 10 bases left in between. The germline CDR1 and CDR2 sequences are KGHSH and LQKENI. There are 13 residues in the CDR3. Material: PBMCs. This receptor was obtained from a woman aged 40 to 55 in good health. Some clones in this sample may be carry-over from other donors' samples. The V call is TRBV18, the J call TRBJ2-1; maybe TRBD1 (5 bases). The CDR3 spells CASSPPAGNEQFF. CDR3 coding DNA: TGTGCCAGCTCACCCCCCGCAGGGAATGAGCAGTTCTTC.